The 22 T cell receptor beta chains below come from one sample, sequenced in a study of T cell changes during pregnancy in multiple sclerosis. TCRdb's copy holds only in-frame clones and misses some; the assay was immunoSEQ multiplex PCR. The profile covers around 69,000 clones, with roughly 90% appearing a single time and around 2.5% taken by the ten largest. The sequences come from peripheral blood, collected in the first trimester of pregnancy. The receptor source for this set is a female donor with multiple sclerosis, enrolled in a pregnancy study.

V is TRBV7-9 and J is TRBJ2-7; 7 positions agree with TRBD1. Germline CDR1 SEHNR, CDR2 FQNEAQ (reference sequence). CDR3 length equals 15 residues. Trimming removed 5 bases from V and 0 bases from J; junction bases left unmatched: 7. CDR3: CASSSDRESSYEQYF. In DNA form, the CDR3 reads TGTGCCAGCAGCAGTGACAGGGAGAGCTCCTACGAGCAGTACTTC.

In its sample, this clone was seen once. The chain employs TRBV5-4 and TRBJ2-7, with a weak D call TRBD2 (7 bases). V lost 4 bases and J 2 bases, leaving 16 bases between the germline ends. The CDR3 totals 15 residues. Looked up from germline, CDR1 is SGHNT and CDR2 is YYREEE (reference sequence). CDR3 nucleotides: TGTGCCAGCAGCGGGGGGGGGCTCCAAACCTACGAGCAGTACTTC. The encoded protein is CASSGGGLQTYEQYF.

The chain uses TRBV4-3 and TRBJ1-4; unclear D gene. V was cut by 3 bases and J by 6 bases, with 11 bases left in between. Germline V gene data show CDR1 as LGHNA and CDR2 as YSLEER. CDR3 length: 14 amino acids. CDR3 sequence: CASSHGLEDEKLFF. The CDR3 DNA is TGCGCCAGCAGCCATGGCCTCGAGGATGAAAAACTGTTTTTT.

The chain is built from TRBV10-3 and TRBJ2-1, with TRBD2 matching 7 bases. The CDR3 length is 14 residues. Per germline, CDR1 ENHRY and CDR2 SYGVKD. The junction had 8 bases not matched to a gene; V was cut back by 6 bases and J by 6 bases. The CDR3 DNA sequence: TGTGCCATCAGGGGGGGGAGTAGCTCCAATGAGCAGTTCTTC. Protein product: CAIRGGSSSNEQFF.

The V and J genes are TRBV5-4 and TRBJ2-5, with TRBD2 identical over 8 bases. CDR1 SGHNT and CDR2 YYREEE come from the germline V gene (reference sequence). The J segment lost 4 bases and the V segment lost 1 base, leaving 6 bases of the junction unmatched. The CDR3 runs to 15 residues. CDR3 residues: CASSLTGRGGETQYF. The CDR3 nucleotides are TGTGCCAGCAGCTTGACCGGGAGGGGCGGAGAGACCCAGTACTTC. Full variable domain (remainder filled in from reference TRBV5-4 and TRBJ2-5): ETGVTQSPTHLIKTRGQQVTLRCSSQSGHNTVSWYQQALGQGPQFIFQYYREEENGRGNFPPRFSGLQFPNYSSELNVNALELDDSALYLCASSLTGRGGETQYFGPGTRLLVL.

CDR3: CATSRALAGASETQYF. In nucleotides, the CDR3 is TGTGCCACCAGCAGAGCACTAGCGGGAGCTAGTGAGACCCAGTACTTC. This chain uses TRBV15 with TRBJ2-5; 11 bases agree with TRBD2. With 1 base clipped from V and 5 bases from J, the junction kept 6 bases outside the gene matches. The germline CDR1 and CDR2 sequences are LNHNV and YYDKDF (reference sequence). The CDR3 totals 16 residues.

This chain links TRBV11-3 with TRBJ2-3; TRBD2 matches at 7 bases. Losses at the gene ends were 1 base for V and 3 bases for J; bases not matched to a gene: 4. The CDR3 has 15 amino acids. Germline V CDR1 and CDR2: SGHNT, YENEEA. The CDR3 reads CASSLAGGSTDTQYF. The CDR3 coding sequence is TGTGCCAGCAGCTTAGCCGGCGGGAGTACAGATACGCAGTATTTT.

J is TRBJ2-3 and V is TRBV9; D possibly corresponds to TRBD2 (6 bases). V gave up 4 bases and J gave up 1 base, with 16 bases separating them. Germline V gene lookup returns CDR1 SGDLS and CDR2 YYNGEE. CDR3 length: 16 residues. The CDR3 DNA reads TGTGCCAGCAGCCCCCATGTACGCGGGGGCACAGATACGCAGTATTTT. Amino acid sequence: CASSPHVRGGTDTQYF.

The chain couples TRBV7-9 to TRBJ2-4, with 9 bases aligning to TRBD1. The germline V gene encodes CDR1 SEHNR and CDR2 FQNEAQ (reference sequence). The CDR3 is made up of 14 amino acids. V shed 2 bases and J 8 bases; nucleotides not matched to a gene: 4. CDR3 residues: CASSLIQGADIQYF. DNA of the CDR3: TGTGCCAGCAGCTTAATACAGGGGGCAGACATTCAGTACTTC.

The V gene is TRBV19, the J gene TRBJ1-5; 9 bases map to TRBD1. Germline CDR1 is LNHDA and CDR2 is SQIVND (reference sequence). This CDR3 has 15 residues. V was clipped by 2 bases and J by 4 bases; unmatched bases: 3. CDR3 nucleotide sequence: TGTGCCAGTAGTATAATGGGGACAGGGAATCAGCCCCAGCATTTT. Protein: CASSIMGTGNQPQHF.

The gene calls are TRBV11-1 and TRBJ2-5; 7 nucleotides align to TRBD2. Trimming removed 5 bases from V and 5 bases from J; junction bases left unmatched: 14. Germline CDR1 and CDR2: SGHAT and FQDESV (reference sequence). The CDR3 covers 16 residues. The CDR3 sequence is CASSGPRTRVMETQYF. CDR3 bases: TGTGCCAGCAGCGGCCCACGGACTAGGGTTATGGAGACCCAGTACTTC.

The chain combines TRBV6-4 with TRBJ2-1; a possible D gene is TRBD1 (6 bases). The CDR3 length is 16 residues. The V end was cut by 0 bases, the J end by 0 bases, with 9 bases between. The V gene's germline CDR1 is MRHNA and CDR2 SNTAGT. CDR3 region: CASSDSGGVSYNEQFF. Written as DNA, the CDR3 is TGTGCCAGCAGTGACTCAGGGGGAGTCTCCTACAATGAGCAGTTCTTC.

V is TRBV29-1 and J is TRBJ2-1; 7 nucleotides agree with TRBD2. The CDR3 contains 15 residues. Germline CDR1 and CDR2: SQVTM and ANQGSEA. The CDR3, as DNA: TGCAGTTTAGCGGGTTCTACGAGCTCCTACAATGAGCAGTTCTTC. Its translation is CSLAGSTSSYNEQFF.

The DNA for the CDR3 is TGTGCCAGCAGCCAACCTAGCAATGAGCAGTTCTTC. Amino acid sequence: CASSQPSNEQFF. The V call is TRBV4-2, the J call TRBJ2-1; D is unresolved. The CDR3 contains 12 residues. Germline values: CDR1 LGHNA, CDR2 YNFKEQ. V was shortened by 2 bases and J by 6 bases, with 5 bases between the two germline ends.

J is TRBJ2-5 and V is TRBV7-3, with 7 bases identical to TRBD2. Trimming at V came to 0 bases and at J to 2 bases, leaving 0 bases not matched to a gene. Germline CDR1 reads SGHTA; CDR2 reads FQGTGA. The CDR3 is 14 amino acids. The CDR3 here is CASSLTGGQETQYF. The DNA for the CDR3 is TGTGCCAGCAGCTTAACGGGAGGGCAAGAGACCCAGTACTTC.

The V gene is TRBV4-1, the J gene TRBJ2-7, with TRBD1 matching 8 bases. The ends lost 0 bases at V and 4 bases at J; junction bases unmatched: 8. The CDR3 spans 16 residues. Germline V CDR1 and CDR2: MGHRA, YSYEKL. The CDR3 sequence is CASSQDQQGVLYEQYF. In DNA form, the CDR3 reads TGCGCCAGCAGCCAAGACCAACAGGGGGTTCTATACGAGCAGTACTTC.

The J gene is TRBJ1-2, the V gene TRBV5-4; tentative D call: TRBD1 (6 bases). V shed 0 bases and J shed 1 base, with 7 bases lying between them. The germline V gene encodes CDR1 SGHNT and CDR2 YYREEE (reference sequence). The CDR3 loop spans 14 amino acids. CDR3: CASSLDRVNYGYTF. The CDR3 DNA sequence: TGTGCCAGCAGCTTGGACAGGGTTAACTATGGCTACACCTTC.

The J gene is TRBJ2-5, the V gene TRBV10-2, with 10 bases fitting TRBD2. Germline loops: CDR1 WSHSY, CDR2 SAAADI. The V gene end was trimmed by 7 bases and the J gene end by 2 bases; junction bases not matched to a gene: 13. The CDR3 runs to 17 residues. Written as DNA, the CDR3 is TGCGCCAGCAAAGGCATAGTCGGACTAGCGGCACAAGAGACCCAGTACTTC. Translated, it gives CASKGIVGLAAQETQYF.

This CDR3 reads CASSVAGSSSYEQYF. CDR3 coding DNA: TGTGCCAGCAGCGTAGCGGGGAGTAGCTCCTACGAGCAGTACTTC. The chain joins TRBV9 to TRBJ2-7, with a tentative D call TRBD2 (5 bases). The CDR3 length is 15 residues. Germline V gene lookup returns CDR1 SGDLS and CDR2 YYNGEE. V was clipped by 0 bases and J by 0 bases, with 10 bases between them.

The chain employs TRBV7-2 and TRBJ2-1; 9 bases match TRBD2. This CDR3 has 17 amino acids. The J segment lost 9 bases and the V segment lost 7 bases, leaving 19 bases of the junction unmatched. Germline CDR1 SGHTA, CDR2 FQGNSA. The CDR3: CASTPGVGLAGFGEQFF. In DNA form, the CDR3 reads TGTGCCAGCACTCCCGGAGTTGGTCTAGCGGGATTCGGTGAGCAGTTCTTC.

The chain links TRBV4-3 to TRBJ2-7, with 10 bases fitting TRBD2. CDR1 is LGHNA, CDR2 YSLEER, per germline. This CDR3 contains 15 residues. V shed 0 bases and J 6 bases; nucleotides not matched to a gene: 5. Here the CDR3 reads CASSQDTSGRVEQYF. For the CDR3, the DNA is TGCGCCAGCAGCCAAGATACCAGCGGGAGGGTCGAGCAGTACTTC.

This clone was detected once. The rearrangement uses TRBV7-9 and TRBJ2-2; possible D gene TRBD2, 6 bases. This CDR3 contains 16 residues. CDR1 is SEHNR, CDR2 FQNEAQ, per germline (reference sequence). V shed 0 bases and J shed 5 bases, with 13 bases lying between them. The CDR3 nucleotides are TGTGCCAGCAGCTTAGCGGGCGGGAAAAGAACCGGGGAGCTGTTTTTT. Protein product: CASSLAGGKRTGELFF.